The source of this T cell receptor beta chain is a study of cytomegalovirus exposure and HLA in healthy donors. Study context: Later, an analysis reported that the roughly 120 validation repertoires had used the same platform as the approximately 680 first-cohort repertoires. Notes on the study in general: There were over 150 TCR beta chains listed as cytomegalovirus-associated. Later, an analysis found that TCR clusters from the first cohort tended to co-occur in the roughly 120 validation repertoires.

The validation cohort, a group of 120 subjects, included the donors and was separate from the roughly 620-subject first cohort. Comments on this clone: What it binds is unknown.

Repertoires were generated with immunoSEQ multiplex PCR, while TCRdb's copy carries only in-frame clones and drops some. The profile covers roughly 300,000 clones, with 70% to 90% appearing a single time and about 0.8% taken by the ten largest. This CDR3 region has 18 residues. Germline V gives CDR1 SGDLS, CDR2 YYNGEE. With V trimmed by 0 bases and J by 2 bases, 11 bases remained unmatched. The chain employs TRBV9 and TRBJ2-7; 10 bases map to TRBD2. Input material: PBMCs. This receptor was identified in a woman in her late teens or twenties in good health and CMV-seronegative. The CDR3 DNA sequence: TGTGCCAGCAGCGTAGCCGCGGGGGGGACTAGCGCAACCTACGAGCAGTACTTC. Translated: CASSVAAGGTSATYEQYF.